The 27 T cell receptor beta chains below were found in one sample sequenced in a study of a mutant IDH1 vaccine in newly diagnosed glioma. Sample time point: week 23, last vaccination. Vaccination comprised doses that each held 300 ug of mutant IDH1 20-mer peptide, plus topical imiquimod. Sequencing was performed with immunoSEQ multiplex PCR; in TCRdb, only in-frame clones are kept and a portion is missing. The sample has some 60,000 clones, over 80% seen once. These receptors' targets are unknown. The material was PBMCs, obtained from a glioma patient whose treatment included an IDH1 peptide vaccine. All receptors derive from a middle-aged man with glioma.

In this sample, this clone turned up a few times. The chain employs TRBV5-1 and TRBJ2-1; D may be TRBD1 (6 bases). CDR1 is SGHRS and CDR2 is YFSETQ in the germline V gene. The length of the CDR3 is 16 residues. Trimming cost V 0 bases and J 4 bases, with 14 bases left between them. The CDR3 spells CASSLGQVVRYNEQFF. The DNA for the CDR3 is TGCGCCAGCAGCTTGGGACAGGTGGTCAGGTACAATGAGCAGTTCTTC.

This clone appeared once. The CDR3 is CASNGLAGDTQYF. DNA for the CDR3: TGTGCCAGCAATGGACTAGCGGGAGATACGCAGTATTTT. This chain connects TRBV2 to TRBJ2-3; TRBD2 matches at 11 bases. V trimming: 7 bases; J trimming: 5 bases; junction bases outside the gene matches: 2. This CDR3 has 13 amino acids. CDR1 and CDR2 from the germline V gene are SNHLY and FYNNEI.

By share, this clone counts as medium-sized. The rearrangement links TRBV4-3 to TRBJ1-2, with TRBD1 identical over 7 bases. CDR3 size: 15 residues. Germline CDR1 LGHNA, CDR2 YSLEER. Unmatched junction bases numbered 5, after V lost 0 bases and J lost 4 bases. CDR3 coding DNA: TGCGCCAGCAGCCAAGAGCCCGGGACAGCCTATGGCTACACCTTC. It translates to CASSQEPGTAYGYTF.

The CDR3 sequence is CASSSRGGDTEAFF. The CDR3 region has the DNA TGTGCCAGCAGCTCCCGCGGGGGAGACACTGAAGCTTTCTTT. The V and J genes are TRBV7-6 and TRBJ1-1; TRBD1 might be the D (5 bases). The CDR3 spans 14 residues. Germline assignment: CDR1 SGHVS and CDR2 FNYEAQ. The V end lost 4 bases, the J end lost 3 bases, and 12 bases lay between the germline ends.

V is TRBV7-7 and J is TRBJ2-5; a possible D gene is TRBD1 (6 bases). This CDR3 region has 14 residues. V was pared by 4 bases and J by 5 bases, with 14 bases between. CDR1 and CDR2 (germline): SSHAT, FNYEAQ (reference sequence). CDR3 nucleotide sequence: TGTGCCAGCAGCTCTACAGGGTGGGGGGAGACCCAGTACTTC. The encoded protein is CASSSTGWGETQYF.

The chain joins TRBV25-1 to TRBJ1-3; D is undetermined. This CDR3 spans 13 amino acids. Germline V gene sequence: CDR1 MGHDK, CDR2 SYGVNS. V was pared by 3 bases and J by 3 bases, with 6 bases between. CDR3 amino acids: CASSEPGGNTIYF. CDR3 sequence (DNA): TGTGCCAGCAGTGAGCCTGGTGGAAACACCATATATTTT. The full variable domain, in which reference TRBV25-1 and TRBJ1-3 provide the parts outside the CDR3, is EADIYQTPRYLVIGTGKKITLECSQTMGHDKMYWYQQDPGMELHLIHYSYGVNSTEKGDLSSESTVSRIRTEHFPLTLESARPSHTSQYLCASSEPGGNTIYFGEGSWLTVV.

CDR3 in amino acids: CASSPLRAHEQYF. In DNA, the CDR3 is TGTGCCAGCAGCCCTCTACGAGCCCACGAGCAGTACTTC. The chain joins TRBV6-5 to TRBJ2-7; D unclear. The CDR3 has 13 residues. In germline, CDR1 is MNHEY, CDR2 SVGAGI. The V gene lost 6 bases and the J gene lost 5 bases, with 14 bases spanning the gap.

V and J are TRBV27 and TRBJ2-4; 7 bases are a match to TRBD1. V lost 1 base and J lost 8; bases outside the gene matches: 8. The CDR3 loop spans 15 amino acids. The germline gives CDR1 MNHEY, CDR2 SMNVEV (reference sequence). The CDR3 bases are TGTGCCAGCAGTTTATACGAGGGGGCTCGGGACATTCAGTACTTC. This encodes CASSLYEGARDIQYF.

This clone came up a few times. The chain joins TRBV19 to TRBJ2-6; weak D call: TRBD2 (5 bases). The CDR3 has 16 amino acids. V lost 2 bases, J lost 4 bases, and 12 bases lay in between. Per the germline V gene, CDR1 is LNHDA and CDR2 is SQIVND (reference sequence). In DNA form, the CDR3 reads TGTGCCAGTAGTATATGGAGGCCGACCGGGGCCAACGTCCTGACTTTC. It yields the protein CASSIWRPTGANVLTF.

V usage is TRBV6-5 and J usage is TRBJ1-2, with 9 bases that match TRBD1. In germline, CDR1 is MNHEY, CDR2 SVGAGI. V gave up 5 bases and J gave up 3 bases; unmatched junction bases: 7. This CDR3 comprises 15 residues. This CDR3 reads CASSTLDRGDYGYTF. Here the CDR3 DNA reads TGTGCCAGCAGTACGTTGGACAGGGGAGACTATGGCTACACCTTC.

The chain is built from TRBV11-2 and TRBJ1-2; D is possibly TRBD1 (6 bases). Trimming cost V 5 bases and J 2 bases, with 18 bases left between them. The germline V gene has CDR1 SGHAT and CDR2 FQNNGV. The CDR3 contains 16 residues. This CDR3 is CASSPRPQGRNYGYTF. The CDR3 DNA reads as TGTGCCAGCAGCCCCAGACCCCAGGGGAGAAACTATGGCTACACCTTC.

The rearrangement uses TRBV27 and TRBJ2-5, with no clear D. The CDR3 is made up of 13 amino acids. The V gene lost 7 bases and the J gene lost 0 bases, with 9 bases spanning the gap. From germline, CDR1 is MNHEY and CDR2 SMNVEV (reference sequence). The CDR3 nucleotides read TGTGCCAGCACTGACCCGTACCAAGAGACCCAGTACTTC. It codes for CASTDPYQETQYF.

Only a few counts were recorded for this clone. The chain employs TRBV7-3 and TRBJ2-2, with D maybe TRBD1 (6 bases). From germline, CDR1 is SGHTA and CDR2 FQGTGA. This CDR3 spans 13 amino acids. V dropped 5 bases and J dropped 5 bases, with 9 bases sitting between them. The CDR3 nucleotides are TGTGCCAGCAGCGCCAGGGGAACCGGGGAGCTGTTTTTT. It yields the protein CASSARGTGELFF.

The CDR3 loop is CASSLAHADTQYF. The CDR3 bases are TGTGCCAGCAGCTTAGCGCATGCGGATACGCAGTATTTT. The chain carries TRBV7-9 and TRBJ2-3; D not certain. Between the trimmed V and J ends, which lost 0 bases and 6 bases, there was a span of 7 bases. The CDR3 is made up of 13 amino acids. CDR1 and CDR2 from the germline V gene are SEHNR and FQNEAQ (reference sequence).

The chain couples TRBV11-2 to TRBJ2-1; D remains unclear. The CDR3 is 11 residues long. The ends were cut back, 5 bases at V and 5 bases at J, with 4 bases in the middle. The germline V gene has CDR1 SGHAT and CDR2 FQNNGV. Written as DNA, the CDR3 is TGTGCCAGCAGCACGCACAATGAGCAGTTCTTC. Translated, it gives CASSTHNEQFF. The full variable domain, with the rest looked up from reference TRBV11-2 and TRBJ2-1, is EAGVAQSPRYKIIEKRQSVAFWCNPISGHATLYWYQQILGQGPKLLIQFQNNGVVDDSQLPKDRFSAERLKGVDSTLKIQPAKLEDSAVYLCASSTHNEQFFGPGTRLTVL.

V usage is TRBV7-2 and J usage is TRBJ2-5, with 13 bases lining up with TRBD2. CDR1 is SGHTA, CDR2 FQGNSA, per germline. The CDR3 runs to 16 residues. V trimming: 4 bases; J trimming: 5 bases; junction bases outside the gene matches: 7. For the CDR3, the DNA is TGTGCCAGCAGCTCCCGGACTAGCGGGAGAGGGGAGACCCAGTACTTC. Its protein is CASSSRTSGRGETQYF.

The rearrangement joins TRBV6-5 to TRBJ2-5; tentatively, D is TRBD2 (6 bases). The CDR3 is 15 residues long. The germline V gene has CDR1 MNHEY and CDR2 SVGAGI. V lost 0 bases and J 5 bases, leaving 13 bases between the germline ends. The chain's CDR3 is CASSYSIGTHETQYF. The CDR3 bases are TGTGCCAGCAGTTACTCCATAGGGACTCATGAGACCCAGTACTTC.

CDR3 sequence reads: CASSLELGASGNTIYF. The DNA for the CDR3 is TGCGCCAGCAGCTTGGAGTTAGGAGCTTCTGGAAACACCATATATTTT. V usage is TRBV5-1 and J usage is TRBJ1-3; D gene unclear. The length of the CDR3 is 16 residues. The germline gives CDR1 SGHRS, CDR2 YFSETQ. The germline V and J ends were trimmed by 0 bases and 1 base, with 11 bases remaining between them. The full variable domain, its missing parts supplied by reference TRBV5-1 and TRBJ1-3, is KAGVTQTPRYLIKTRGQQVTLSCSPISGHRSVSWYQQTPGQGLQFLFEYFSETQRNKGNFPGRFSGRQFSNSRSEMNVSTLELGDSALYLCASSLELGASGNTIYFGEGSWLTVV.

The chain carries TRBV12-5 and TRBJ2-7; the match to TRBD1 covers 9 bases. CDR3 length: 15 residues. Unmatched junction bases numbered 6, after V lost 4 bases and J lost 2 bases. Germline assignment: CDR1 LGHNT and CDR2 FRNRAP. The chain's CDR3 is CASGSGQGTTYEQYF. The CDR3 bases are TGTGCTAGTGGTTCCGGACAGGGGACAACCTACGAGCAGTACTTC.

The chain uses TRBV12-5 and TRBJ2-3; 7 bases map to TRBD2. Germline CDR1 reads LGHNT; CDR2 reads FRNRAP. With 4 bases clipped from V and 3 bases from J, the junction kept 4 bases outside the gene matches. This CDR3 is built from 14 residues. CDR3 sequence: CASGWGGNTDTQYF. The DNA for the CDR3 is TGTGCTAGTGGTTGGGGAGGGAATACAGATACGCAGTATTTT.

V usage is TRBV29-1 and J usage is TRBJ2-1; 7 positions match TRBD1. Germline CDR1 SQVTM, CDR2 ANQGSEA. The CDR3 extends over 12 amino acids. The ends lost 6 bases at V and 7 bases at J; junction bases unmatched: 6. The CDR3, as DNA: TGCAGCGTGGACAGGACTGGGAATGAGCAGTTCTTC. Translation gives CSVDRTGNEQFF.

The V and J genes are TRBV4-1 and TRBJ2-5; 9 positions match TRBD2. The CDR3 is 16 residues long. Germline V CDR1 and CDR2: MGHRA, YSYEKL. Trimming removed 4 bases from V and 3 bases from J; junction bases left unmatched: 9. CDR3 amino acids: CASSPRTSATKETQYF. CDR3 coding DNA: TGCGCCAGCAGCCCCCGGACTAGCGCGACCAAAGAGACCCAGTACTTC.

The chain joins TRBV19 to TRBJ2-7; D is uncertain. CDR1 is LNHDA, CDR2 SQIVND, per germline (reference sequence). V was pared by 3 bases and J by 3 bases, with 9 bases between. The CDR3 runs to 13 residues. The CDR3 bases are TGTGCCAGTAGTATTTTGGTTGACTACGAGCAGTACTTC. This sequence encodes CASSILVDYEQYF.

This chain links TRBV18 with TRBJ1-5; 9 positions match TRBD1. From germline, CDR1 is KGHSH and CDR2 LQKENI. The CDR3 extends over 16 amino acids. The V gene end was trimmed by 6 bases and the J gene end by 3 bases; junction bases not matched to a gene: 9. CDR3 bases: TGTGCCAGCTCCTGGACAGGGGACTACTACAATCAGCCCCAGCATTTT. Translation: CASSWTGDYYNQPQHF.

This clone has just one count. The chain joins TRBV7-9 to TRBJ2-1; 13 nucleotides line up with TRBD2. CDR3 length: 17 residues. With V trimmed by 5 bases and J by 4 bases, 8 bases remained unmatched. CDR1 SEHNR and CDR2 FQNEAQ come from the germline V gene (reference sequence). CDR3 residues: CASSPFRTSGSYNEQFF. The CDR3, as DNA: TGTGCCAGCAGCCCCTTCAGGACTAGCGGGAGTTACAATGAGCAGTTCTTC.

The chain carries TRBV5-1 and TRBJ1-1; no reliable D call. Trimming removed 0 bases from V and 5 bases from J, with 17 bases in between. Germline V gene sequence: CDR1 SGHRS, CDR2 YFSETQ. This CDR3 has 16 residues. The CDR3 loop reads CASSLGFFSTETEAFF. CDR3 nucleotide sequence: TGCGCCAGCAGCTTGGGATTCTTCTCGACGGAAACTGAAGCTTTCTTT.

The rearrangement uses TRBV19 and TRBJ2-1; D is perhaps TRBD2 (5 bases). Germline loops: CDR1 LNHDA, CDR2 SQIVND (reference sequence). The CDR3 loop spans 13 amino acids. V lost 8 bases to trimming and J lost 10 bases, with 18 bases between them. The CDR3 protein is CASGMRARVEQFF. CDR3 nucleotide sequence: TGTGCCAGTGGGATGCGGGCAAGGGTCGAGCAGTTCTTC. Full variable domain (missing parts from reference TRBV19 and TRBJ2-1): DGGITQSPKYLFRKEGQNVTLSCEQNLNHDAMYWYRQDPGQGLRLIYYSQIVNDFQKGDIAEGYSVSREKKESFPLTVTSAQKNPTAFYLCASGMRARVEQFFGPGTRLTVL.